The present TCR beta chain was sequenced within a study of T cell repertoires in cytomegalovirus infection. On the study more broadly: The public TCR beta signatures pointed to both CMV infection and matching HLA type.

The V gene's germline CDR1 is SGHAT and CDR2 FQNNGV. The CDR3 extends over 13 amino acids. Trimming took off 3 bases at V and 2 bases at J, with 8 bases between the two ends. This clonotype was seen a few times. Its specificity is unknown. Each CDR3 protein is one row after TCRdb ran MiXCR on the reads. The data show about 83,000 distinct CDR3 sequences, roughly 44% seen once. The input for sequencing was CD8+ T cells from cultured PBMCs, taken from culture after CMV antigen stimulation. This receptor was obtained from a human donor in good health (CMV status not recorded). Some clones in this sample may be carry-over from other donors' samples. This chain connects TRBV11-2 to TRBJ2-7; TRBD1 might be the D (6 bases). DNA of the CDR3: TGTGCCAGCAGCTTTAACAGGGCCTACGAGCAGTACTTC. Residues: CASSFNRAYEQYF.